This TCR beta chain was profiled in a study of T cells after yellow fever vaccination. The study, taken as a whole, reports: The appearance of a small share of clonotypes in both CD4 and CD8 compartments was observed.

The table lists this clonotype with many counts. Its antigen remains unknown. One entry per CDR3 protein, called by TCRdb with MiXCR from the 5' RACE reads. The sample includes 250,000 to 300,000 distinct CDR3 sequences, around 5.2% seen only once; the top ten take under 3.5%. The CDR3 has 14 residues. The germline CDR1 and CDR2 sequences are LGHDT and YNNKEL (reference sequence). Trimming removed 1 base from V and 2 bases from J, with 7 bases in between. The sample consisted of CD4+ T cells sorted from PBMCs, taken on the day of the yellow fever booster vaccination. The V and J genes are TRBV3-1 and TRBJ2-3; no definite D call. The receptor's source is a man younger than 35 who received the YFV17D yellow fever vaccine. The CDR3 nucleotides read TGTGCCAGCAGCCAAGTTGGGTTCACAGATACGCAGTATTTT. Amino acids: CASSQVGFTDTQYF.